A selection of T cell receptor beta chains follows, all from one sample in a study of shared clonotypes between healthy human individuals. TCRdb's copy holds only in-frame clones and misses some; the assay was immunoSEQ multiplex PCR. The sample holds under 1,900,000 clones, approximately 98.5% seen once. The sample was naive CD4+ T cells sorted from blood. These receptor sequences come from a young man in good health. The CDR3 runs from the conserved cysteine through the conserved F or W. The order of the fields is D gene, clone size, J gene, V gene, CDR3 protein, CDR3 DNA. A D gene is named only where the DNA matches it firmly. Size is omitted from some rows. Given values are once, few, many or a class for expanded clones.

>.|.|TRBJ1-1|TRBV19
CASCSLGGLIEAFF
TGTGCCAGTTGTTCGCTTGGTGGACTAATTGAAGCTTTCTTT
>.|once|TRBJ1-2|TRBV28
CASTTSPGQVGGYTF
TGTGCCAGCACAACCTCTCCGGGACAAGTCGGTGGCTACACCTTC
>.|.|TRBJ2-2|TRBV2
CASSLNTGELFF
TGTGCCAGCAGTTTAAACACCGGGGAGCTGTTTTTT
>TRBD1|.|TRBJ2-7|TRBV12-5
CASGLPRTGGSYEQYF
TGTGCTAGTGGTTTGCCCCGGACAGGGGGCTCCTACGAGCAGTACTTC
>TRBD2|.|TRBJ2-4|TRBV2
CASTLAGGPAKNIQYF
TGTGCCAGCACCTTAGCGGGAGGGCCGGCCAAAAACATTCAGTACTTC
>.|.|TRBJ2-1|TRBV6-5
CASMGPAGHEQFF
TGTGCCAGCATGGGACCTGCGGGCCATGAGCAGTTCTTC
>.|.|TRBJ2-3|TRBV5-6
CASSRGTDTQYF
TGTGCCAGCAGCAGGGGCACAGATACGCAGTATTTT
>TRBD2|.|TRBJ2-5|TRBV2
CASSPIPLAGRQETQYF
TGTGCCAGCAGTCCCATCCCACTAGCGGGAAGACAAGAGACCCAGTACTTC
>.|.|TRBJ2-7|TRBV7-6
CASSPGVTPTYEQYF
TGTGCCAGCAGTCCTGGGGTGACACCTACCTACGAGCAGTACTTC
>.|.|TRBJ2-5|TRBV18
CASSPGVSGETQYF
TGTGCCAGCTCACCGGGAGTTTCAGGAGAGACCCAGTACTTC
>.|.|TRBJ2-7|TRBV15
CATSRDRQVLPTGEQYF
TGTGCCACCAGCAGAGATCGTCAGGTCTTGCCTACGGGAGAGCAGTACTTC
>TRBD2|.|TRBJ2-3|TRBV5-4
CASRPRGRAALVSTDTQYF
TGTGCCAGCAGACCCAGAGGGAGGGCCGCTTTAGTGAGCACAGATACGCAGTATTTT
>.|.|TRBJ2-7|TRBV6-1
CASTTLKGGAYEQYF
TGTGCCAGCACCACACTAAAGGGGGGGGCCTACGAGCAGTACTTC
>.|.|TRBJ1-1|TRBV28
CASRANREAFF
TGTGCCAGCAGGGCCAACCGAGAAGCTTTCTTT
>.|.|TRBJ1-2|TRBV4-1
CASSQLRSTANYGYTF
TGCGCCAGCAGCCAACTTCGTAGCACCGCTAACTATGGCTACACCTTC
>TRBD2|.|TRBJ2-1|TRBV5-4
CASSLGGRATYNEQFF
TGTGCCAGCAGCTTGGGTGGGAGGGCAACCTACAATGAGCAGTTCTTC
>.|.|TRBJ2-1|TRBV9
CASSPDGRLVISEQFF
TGTGCCAGCAGTCCTGATGGTAGACTGGTAATTAGTGAGCAGTTCTTC
>.|.|TRBJ2-5|TRBV28
CASSLSAFHQETQYF
TGTGCCAGCAGTTTATCGGCCTTTCACCAAGAGACCCAGTACTTC
>.|.|TRBJ1-2|TRBV27
CASSLMYGAGYTF
TGTGCCAGCAGTTTAATGTATGGGGCGGGCTACACCTTC
>.|.|TRBJ2-3|TRBV18
CASSPLRGLDTQYF
TGTGCCAGCTCACCACTGCGCGGCTTAGATACGCAGTATTTT
>.|.|TRBJ2-5|TRBV18
CASSPLRDPYQETQYF
TGTGCCAGCTCACCGCTTAGAGACCCGTACCAAGAGACCCAGTACTTC
>.|.|TRBJ2-3|TRBV5-1
CASSLSDTQYF
TGCGCCAGCAGCTTGTCCGATACGCAGTATTTT
>TRBD1|.|TRBJ2-5|TRBV10-3
CAIGGQRLITGEETQYF
TGTGCCATCGGGGGACAGCGCCTGATCACCGGGGAAGAGACCCAGTACTTC
>TRBD1|.|TRBJ2-5|TRBV15
CATSRDLTGGETQYF
TGTGCCACCAGCAGAGATCTGACAGGGGGAGAGACCCAGTACTTC
>.|.|TRBJ2-2|TRBV19
CASTGLTEYTGELFF
TGTGCCAGTACAGGACTCACAGAGTACACCGGGGAGCTGTTTTTT
>.|.|TRBJ1-5|TRBV5-1
CASSLGSSNQPQHF
TGCGCCAGCAGCTTGGGAAGTTCAAATCAGCCCCAGCATTTT
>.|.|TRBJ2-3|TRBV18
CASSPYEGTDTQYF
TGTGCCAGCTCACCATATGAGGGCACAGATACGCAGTATTTT
>.|.|TRBJ2-7|TRBV28
CASVSFALLTYEQYF
TGTGCCAGCGTTTCCTTCGCCCTCCTAACCTACGAGCAGTACTTC
>.|.|TRBJ2-2|TRBV7-7
CASSQGTSWTGELFF
TGTGCTAGCAGCCAGGGGACCAGTTGGACCGGGGAGCTGTTTTTT
>.|.|TRBJ1-5|TRBV29-1
CSVEGGTNQPQHF
TGCAGCGTTGAGGGAGGGACTAATCAGCCCCAGCATTTT
>TRBD1|.|TRBJ1-2|TRBV11-3
CASSLLQGANYGYTF
TGTGCCAGCAGCTTACTACAGGGGGCGAACTATGGCTACACCTTC
>TRBD2|.|TRBJ2-5|TRBV5-1
CASSLATSGSGETQYF
TGCGCCAGCAGCTTGGCGACTAGCGGGAGTGGGGAGACCCAGTACTTC
>.|few|TRBJ2-4|TRBV5-6
CASSAYLGNIQYF
TGTGCCAGCAGCGCCTATTTGGGAAACATTCAGTACTTC
>.|.|TRBJ2-2|TRBV7-3
CASSSPTGTGELFF
TGTGCCAGCAGCTCCCCTACAGGGACCGGGGAGCTGTTTTTT
>TRBD2|.|TRBJ2-1|TRBV5-4
CASSLGPPGLGSKEQFF
TGTGCCAGCAGCTTGGGACCTCCGGGACTAGGGTCCAAGGAGCAGTTCTTC
>TRBD2|.|TRBJ2-1|TRBV28
CASRKLAGSFF
TGTGCCAGCAGAAAACTAGCGGGATCTTTCTTC
>TRBD1|once|TRBJ2-2|TRBV19
CASTRTDRGYTGELFF
TGTGCCAGTACCAGAACCGACAGGGGGTACACCGGGGAGCTGTTTTTT
>.|.|TRBJ1-4|TRBV11-2
CASSLTASEKLFF
TGTGCCAGCAGCTTAACAGCGAGTGAAAAACTGTTTTTT
>.|.|TRBJ2-7|TRBV6-6
CASSSTNLGEQYF
TGTGCCAGCAGTTCCACTAACCTGGGCGAGCAGTACTTC
>.|.|TRBJ1-2|TRBV27
CASSSSRGVNGDGYTF
TGTGCCAGCAGCTCTTCGCGAGGGGTTAACGGCGATGGCTACACCTTC
>.|.|TRBJ2-1|TRBV4-1
CASSQDPYGGIYNEQFF
TGCGCCAGCAGCCAAGACCCCTATGGGGGCATATACAATGAGCAGTTCTTC
>TRBD2|.|TRBJ2-7|TRBV5-1
CASSLASGMGYEQYF
TGCGCCAGCAGCTTGGCAAGCGGGATGGGCTACGAGCAGTACTTC
>TRBD1|.|TRBJ1-1|TRBV7-9
CASSPTGGNAEAFF
TGTGCCAGCAGCCCGACAGGGGGGAACGCTGAAGCTTTCTTT